The clone carrying this T cell receptor beta chain was found a few times. Its antigen is undetermined. The sample comes from a study of a mutant IDH1 vaccine in newly diagnosed glioma. Turning to the study itself: Treated individuals were approximately 62% male and around 40% female, averaging about 37 years of age.

Time point reported: week 5, during vaccination. One vaccine dose held 300 ug of mutant IDH1 20-mer peptide and came with topical imiquimod. Sequencing used immunoSEQ multiplex PCR; TCRdb keeps in-frame clones, though not all of them. The sample includes around 56,000 clones, around 82% of them seen just once. CDR1 SGDLS and CDR2 YYNGEE come from the germline V gene. This CDR3 comprises 14 residues. V lost 0 bases and J 6 bases, leaving 10 bases between the germline ends. The clonotype was recovered from a woman in her late teens or twenties with glioma. Some clones in this sample may be carry-over from other donors' samples. Sequenced material: PBMCs, taken from a glioma patient whose treatment included an IDH1 peptide vaccine. V usage is TRBV9 and J usage is TRBJ1-3; no clear D gene. Here the CDR3 DNA reads TGTGCCAGCAGCGTAGGGCTGAGGGTAAACACCATATATTTT. Amino acids: CASSVGLRVNTIYF.